Sequencing of this T cell receptor (beta chain) was carried out in a study of blood T cell repertoires in COVID-19. Whole-study context: T cells, B-cell-depleted T cells, or PBMCs supplied cDNA or gDNA.

CDR1 is SNHLY and CDR2 is FYNNEI in the germline V gene. Deletions cut 8 bases from V and 12 bases from J, with 16 bases between. The CDR3 is made up of 12 amino acids. Repertoires were generated with immunoSEQ multiplex PCR, while TCRdb's copy carries only in-frame clones and drops some. The table has roughly 250,000 clones, nearly 85% seen once. The receptor comes from a human donor in a cohort sampled during active COVID-19. Sequencing input: peripheral blood. This chain uses TRBV2 with TRBJ1-4; tentative D call: TRBD1 (6 bases). CDR3 protein: CASGQWTVQLFF. The CDR3 nucleotides read TGTGCCAGCGGACAATGGACAGTACAACTGTTTTTT. Combining the CDR3 with reference TRBV2 and TRBJ1-4 gives the whole variable domain EPEVTQTPSHQVTQMGQEVILRCVPISNHLYFYWYRQILGQKVEFLVSFYNNEISEKSEIFDDQFSVERPDGSNFTLKIRSTKLEDSAMYFCASGQWTVQLFFGSGTQLSVL.